This record concerns one TCR beta chain sequence. Produced via immunoSEQ multiplex PCR; TCRdb's table is partial and in-frame only. The data contain 75,000 to 80,000 clones, roughly 93% of them singletons. The entry originates in a study of T cell changes during pregnancy in multiple sclerosis. The length of the CDR3 is 17 residues. After removal of 6 bases from V and 2 bases from J, the junction contained 7 bases not matched to a gene. Germline V CDR1 and CDR2: SGDLS, YYNGEE. The sequence was collected from a female donor in good health, enrolled as a control in a pregnancy study. The rearrangement joins TRBV9 to TRBJ2-6; 11 bases are shared with TRBD2. The material was peripheral blood, obtained in the second trimester of pregnancy. The CDR3 is CASTTQGLAAGANVLTF. The CDR3 DNA reads as TGTGCCAGCACAACTCAGGGACTAGCGGCTGGGGCCAACGTCCTGACTTTC.